The T cell receptor (beta chain) described here comes from a study of regulatory T cells in long-lasting Graves disease. Study details: Patients newly diagnosed with Graves' had been on antithyroid drugs for under 3 months. Study-level points and caveats: Limited samples may have lowered accuracy.

Arm-PCR with iRepertoire HTBI primers amplified the CDR3 regions for these TCR beta libraries. One entry per CDR3 protein results from TCRdb running MiXCR on the multiplex PCR reads. The sample includes 500,000 or so distinct CDR3 sequences, about 16% of them seen just once. This clonotype was seen a few times. Its antigen is as yet unknown. The time point was: newly diagnosed GD, antithyroid drugs for less than 3 months. The TCR library was made from RNA extracted from PBMCs. A roughly 9-milliliter sample of peripheral blood was drawn into EDTA tubes. The CDR3 is made up of 16 amino acids. Trimming cost V 3 bases and J 2 bases; bases outside gene matches: 3. Germline lookup yields CDR1 MRHNA and CDR2 SNTAGT. The same data also contributed to another study, on T cells in Graves' hyperthyroidism and ophthalmopathy. That study adds: Participants, patients aged 18 to 65, had newly diagnosed hyperthyroidism with a duration under 2 months.

The clonotype was recovered from a woman aged 40 to 65 with Graves disease. The sample here was peripheral blood mononuclear cells (PBMCs), taken at new diagnosis, from a patient treated with antithyroid drugs. The rearrangement links TRBV6-4 to TRBJ2-3, with 12 positions matching TRBD2. Written as DNA, the CDR3 is TGTGCCAGCAGTGAGACTAGCGGGGGAGTCACAGATACGCAGTATTTT. Translated, it gives CASSETSGGVTDTQYF.